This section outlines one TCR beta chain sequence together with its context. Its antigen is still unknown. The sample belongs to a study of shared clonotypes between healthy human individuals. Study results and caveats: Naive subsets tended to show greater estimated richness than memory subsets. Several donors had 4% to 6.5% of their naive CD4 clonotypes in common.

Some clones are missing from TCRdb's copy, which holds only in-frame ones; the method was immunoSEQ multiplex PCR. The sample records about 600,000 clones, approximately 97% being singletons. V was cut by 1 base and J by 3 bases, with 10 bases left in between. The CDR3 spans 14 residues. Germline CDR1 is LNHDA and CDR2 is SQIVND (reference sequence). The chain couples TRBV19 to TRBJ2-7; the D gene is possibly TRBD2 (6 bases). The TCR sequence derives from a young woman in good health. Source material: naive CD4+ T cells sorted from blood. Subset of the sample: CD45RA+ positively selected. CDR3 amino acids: CASSIAGDRYEQYF. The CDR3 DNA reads TGTGCCAGTAGTATAGCGGGAGACCGCTACGAGCAGTACTTC.